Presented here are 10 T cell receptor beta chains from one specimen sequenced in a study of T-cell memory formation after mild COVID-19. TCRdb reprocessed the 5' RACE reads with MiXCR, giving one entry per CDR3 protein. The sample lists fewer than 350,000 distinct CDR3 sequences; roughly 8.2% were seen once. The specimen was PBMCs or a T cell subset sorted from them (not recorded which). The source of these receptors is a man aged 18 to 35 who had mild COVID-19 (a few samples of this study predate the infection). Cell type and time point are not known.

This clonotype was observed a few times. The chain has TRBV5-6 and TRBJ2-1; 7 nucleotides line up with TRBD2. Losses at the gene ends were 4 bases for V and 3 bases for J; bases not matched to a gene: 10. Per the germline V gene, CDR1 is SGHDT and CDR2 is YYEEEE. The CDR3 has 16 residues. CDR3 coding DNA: TGTGCCAGCAGCCGGCCTCGGGGGGACCTCTACAATGAGCAGTTCTTC. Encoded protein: CASSRPRGDLYNEQFF.

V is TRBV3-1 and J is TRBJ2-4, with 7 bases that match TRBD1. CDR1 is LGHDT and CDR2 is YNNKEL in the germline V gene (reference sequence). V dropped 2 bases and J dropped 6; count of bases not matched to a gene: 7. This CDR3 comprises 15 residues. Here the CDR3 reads CASSQYDRDGNIQYF. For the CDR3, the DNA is TGTGCCAGCAGCCAATATGACAGGGACGGAAACATTCAGTACTTC.

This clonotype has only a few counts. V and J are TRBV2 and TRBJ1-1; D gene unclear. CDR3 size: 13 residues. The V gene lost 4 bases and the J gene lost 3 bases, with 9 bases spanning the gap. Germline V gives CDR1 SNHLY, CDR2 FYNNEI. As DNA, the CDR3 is TGTGCCAGCAGTGGGTATAGAGACACTGAAGCTTTCTTT. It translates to CASSGYRDTEAFF.

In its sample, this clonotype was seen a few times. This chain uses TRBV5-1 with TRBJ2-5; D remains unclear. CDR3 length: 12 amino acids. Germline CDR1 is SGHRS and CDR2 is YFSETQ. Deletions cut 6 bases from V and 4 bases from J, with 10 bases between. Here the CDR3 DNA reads TGCGCCAGCAATGACGGGTTAGAGACCCAGTACTTC. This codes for CASNDGLETQYF.

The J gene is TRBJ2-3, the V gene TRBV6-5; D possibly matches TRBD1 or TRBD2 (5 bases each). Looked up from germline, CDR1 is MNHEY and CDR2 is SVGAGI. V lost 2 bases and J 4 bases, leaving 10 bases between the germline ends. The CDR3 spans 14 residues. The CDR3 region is CASSYIGGSDTQYF. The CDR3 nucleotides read TGTGCCAGCAGTTACATTGGGGGATCAGATACGCAGTATTTT.

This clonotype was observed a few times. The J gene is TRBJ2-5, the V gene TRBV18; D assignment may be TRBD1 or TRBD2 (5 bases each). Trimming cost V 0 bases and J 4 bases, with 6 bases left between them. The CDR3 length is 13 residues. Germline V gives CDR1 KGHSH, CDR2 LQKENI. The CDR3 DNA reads TGTGCCAGCTCACCACCGGGGGTAGAGACCCAGTACTTC. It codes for CASSPPGVETQYF.

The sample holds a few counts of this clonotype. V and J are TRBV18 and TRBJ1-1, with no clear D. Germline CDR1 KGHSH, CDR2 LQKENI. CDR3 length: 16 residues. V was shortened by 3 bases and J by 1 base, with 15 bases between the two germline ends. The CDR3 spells CASSPLDRNRNTEAFF. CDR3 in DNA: TGTGCCAGCTCACCGCTTGACCGGAATCGGAACACTGAAGCTTTCTTT.

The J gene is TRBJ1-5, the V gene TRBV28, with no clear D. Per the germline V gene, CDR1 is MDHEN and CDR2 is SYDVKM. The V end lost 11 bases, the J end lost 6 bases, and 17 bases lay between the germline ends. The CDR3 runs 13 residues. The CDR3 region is CAGSGQLFQPQHF. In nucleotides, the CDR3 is TGTGCCGGCTCCGGGCAGCTCTTTCAGCCCCAGCATTTT.

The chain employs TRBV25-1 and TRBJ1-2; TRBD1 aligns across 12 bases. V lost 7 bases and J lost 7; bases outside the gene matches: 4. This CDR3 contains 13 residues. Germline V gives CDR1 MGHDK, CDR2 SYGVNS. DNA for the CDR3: TGTGCCAGCACAGGGACAGGGGGCTTTGGCTACACCTTC. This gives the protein CASTGTGGFGYTF.

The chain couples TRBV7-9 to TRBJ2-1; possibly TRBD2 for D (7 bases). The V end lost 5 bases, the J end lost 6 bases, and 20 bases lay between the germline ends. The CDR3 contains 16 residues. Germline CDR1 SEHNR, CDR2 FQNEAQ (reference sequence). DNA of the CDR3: TGTGCCAGCAGCCCCGGTCGGGGGGCTTCATTCAATGAGCAGTTCTTC. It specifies CASSPGRGASFNEQFF.